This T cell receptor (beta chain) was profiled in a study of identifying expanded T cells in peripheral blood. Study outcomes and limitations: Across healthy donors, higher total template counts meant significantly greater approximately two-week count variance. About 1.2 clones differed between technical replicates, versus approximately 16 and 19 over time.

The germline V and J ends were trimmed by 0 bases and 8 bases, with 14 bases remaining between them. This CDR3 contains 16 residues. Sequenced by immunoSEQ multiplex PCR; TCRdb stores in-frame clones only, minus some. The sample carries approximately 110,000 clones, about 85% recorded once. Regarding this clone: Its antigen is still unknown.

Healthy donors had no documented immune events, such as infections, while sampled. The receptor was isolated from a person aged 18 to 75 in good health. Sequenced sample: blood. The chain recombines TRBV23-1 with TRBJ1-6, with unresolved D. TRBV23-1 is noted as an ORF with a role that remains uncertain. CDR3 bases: TGCGCCAGCAGTCAATCCCGAGGAGAGACCTATTCACCCCTCCACTTT. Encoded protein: CASSQSRGETYSPLHF.